The 2 T cell receptor beta chains in this list originate from one sample, sequenced in a study of CD8+ T cells in alopecia areata. Noted treatment: oral pan-JAK inhibitor, 5-10 mg twice daily. RNA, once extracted, was reverse transcribed into cDNA for use as the sequencing template. Data came from immunoSEQ multiplex PCR; TCRdb stores just in-frame clones and leaves some out. Here the sample spans 250,000 to 300,000 clones, 55% to 75% being singletons. Sequenced here: CD4+ T cells sorted from blood, sampled at week 24, from a patient treated with tofacitinib. The receptor source for this set is a human donor with alopecia areata.

On this clone: An end of the junction does not agree with germline; a read error may underlie this. This CDR3 reads CASSSGRTEAFF. The CDR3 coding sequence is TGTGCTAGCAGTTCGGGACGGACTGAAGCTTTCTTT. V gene TRBV7-7 combines with J gene TRBJ1-1; D is perhaps TRBD1 (5 bases). CDR1 is SSHAT, CDR2 FNYEAQ, per germline (reference sequence). This CDR3 region has 12 residues.

The V call is TRBV4-1, the J call TRBJ1-5, with D possibly being TRBD1 (5 bases). The V gene's germline CDR1 is MGHRA and CDR2 YSYEKL. V was clipped by 2 bases and J by 5 bases, with 10 bases between them. CDR3 length: 14 residues. The CDR3 DNA sequence: TGCGCCAGCAGCCAACAGCGAGGGGATCAGCCCCAGCATTTT. This translates into CASSQQRGDQPQHF.